This T cell receptor beta chain was recorded in a study of T cells in Graves' hyperthyroidism and ophthalmopathy. CDR1 SQVTM and CDR2 ANQGSEA come from the germline V gene. This CDR3 is 11 amino acids long. The V gene end was trimmed by 6 bases and the J gene end by 7 bases; junction bases not matched to a gene: 5. This clonotype was seen ten or more times. RNA transcripts served as the template for amplifying TCR beta CDR3 regions. The TCR CDR3 was amplified in a first-round RT-PCR using the HTBI primer set. Each CDR3 protein gets one entry after TCRdb re-called the multiplex PCR reads with MiXCR. The repertoire holds about half a million distinct CDR3 sequences, roughly 20% seen once, with 26% in the top ten.

The chain has TRBV29-1 and TRBJ1-1; 7 positions match TRBD1. The sequenced sample consisted of blood. The receptor comes from a man aged 18 to 35 with Graves' hyperthyroidism. The CDR3 spells CSVQDRVEAFF. DNA for the CDR3: TGCAGCGTGCAAGACAGGGTTGAAGCTTTCTTT.